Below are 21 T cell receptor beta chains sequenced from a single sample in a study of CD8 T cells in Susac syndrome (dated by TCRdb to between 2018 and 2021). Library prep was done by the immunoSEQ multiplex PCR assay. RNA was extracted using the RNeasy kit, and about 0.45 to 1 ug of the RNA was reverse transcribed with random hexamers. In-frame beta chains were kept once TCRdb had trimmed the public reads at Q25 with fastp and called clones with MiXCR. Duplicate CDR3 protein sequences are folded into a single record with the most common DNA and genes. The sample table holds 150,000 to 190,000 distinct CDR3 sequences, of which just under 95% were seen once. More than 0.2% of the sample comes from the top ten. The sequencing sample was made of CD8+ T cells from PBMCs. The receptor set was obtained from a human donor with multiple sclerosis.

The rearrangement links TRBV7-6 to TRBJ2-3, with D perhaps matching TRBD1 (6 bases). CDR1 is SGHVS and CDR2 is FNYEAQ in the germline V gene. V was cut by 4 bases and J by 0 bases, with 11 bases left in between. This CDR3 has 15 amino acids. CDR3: CASSSGQLSTDTQYF. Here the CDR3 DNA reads TGTGCCAGCAGCTCAGGACAGCTCAGCACAGATACGCAGTATTTT.

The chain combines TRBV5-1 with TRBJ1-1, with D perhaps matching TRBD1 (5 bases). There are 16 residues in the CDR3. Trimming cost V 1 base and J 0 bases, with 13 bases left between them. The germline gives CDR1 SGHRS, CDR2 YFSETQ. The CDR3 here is CASSLSAGLMNTEAFF. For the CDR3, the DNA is TGCGCCAGCAGCTTGTCGGCAGGGCTCATGAACACTGAAGCTTTCTTT.

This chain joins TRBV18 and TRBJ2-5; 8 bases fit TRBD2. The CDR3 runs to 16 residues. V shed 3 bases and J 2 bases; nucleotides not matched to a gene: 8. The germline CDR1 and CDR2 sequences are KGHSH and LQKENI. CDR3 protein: CASSPRRGGTQETQYF. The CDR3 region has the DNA TGTGCCAGCTCACCCCGCCGGGGGGGTACACAAGAGACCCAGTACTTC.

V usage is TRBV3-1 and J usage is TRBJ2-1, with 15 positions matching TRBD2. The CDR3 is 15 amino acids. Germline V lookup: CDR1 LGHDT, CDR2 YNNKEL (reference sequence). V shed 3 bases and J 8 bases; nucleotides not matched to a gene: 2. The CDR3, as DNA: TGTGCCAGCAGCCAGGGACTAGCGGGGGGCGATGAGCAGTTCTTC. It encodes CASSQGLAGGDEQFF.

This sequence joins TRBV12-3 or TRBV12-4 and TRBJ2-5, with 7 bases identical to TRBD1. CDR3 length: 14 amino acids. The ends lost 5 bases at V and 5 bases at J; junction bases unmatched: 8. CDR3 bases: TGTGCCAGCAGTCCACAGGGGTGGAGGGAGACCCAGTACTTC. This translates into CASSPQGWRETQYF.

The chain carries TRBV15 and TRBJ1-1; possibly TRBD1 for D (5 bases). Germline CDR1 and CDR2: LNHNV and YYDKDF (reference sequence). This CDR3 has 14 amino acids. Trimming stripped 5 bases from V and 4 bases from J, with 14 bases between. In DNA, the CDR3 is TGTGCCACCAGCCCAGGCGGGGGAGGCACTGAAGCTTTCTTT. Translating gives CATSPGGGGTEAFF.

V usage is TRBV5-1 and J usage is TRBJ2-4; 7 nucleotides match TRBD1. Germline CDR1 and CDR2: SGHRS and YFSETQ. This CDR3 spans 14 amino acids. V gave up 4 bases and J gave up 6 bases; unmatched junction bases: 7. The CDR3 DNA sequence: TGCGCCAGCAGCCCTCGGGACAGAACAAACATTCAGTACTTC. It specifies CASSPRDRTNIQYF.

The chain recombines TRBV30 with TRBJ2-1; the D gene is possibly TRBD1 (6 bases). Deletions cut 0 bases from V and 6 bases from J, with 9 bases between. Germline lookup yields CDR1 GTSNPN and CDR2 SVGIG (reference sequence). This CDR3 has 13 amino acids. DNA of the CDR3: TGTGCCTGGAGTGTAACAGGGTTCAATGAGCAGTTCTTC. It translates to CAWSVTGFNEQFF. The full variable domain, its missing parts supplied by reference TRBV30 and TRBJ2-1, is SQTIHQWPATLVQPVGSPLSLECTVEGTSNPNLYWYRQAAGRGLQLLFYSVGIGQISSEVPQNLSASRPQDRQFILSSKKLLLSDSGFYLCAWSVTGFNEQFFGPGTRLTVL.

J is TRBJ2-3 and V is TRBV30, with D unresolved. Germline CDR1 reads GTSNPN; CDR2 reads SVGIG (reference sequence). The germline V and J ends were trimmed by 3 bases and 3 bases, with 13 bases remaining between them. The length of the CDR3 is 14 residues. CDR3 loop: CAWSRTPLTDTQYF. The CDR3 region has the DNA TGTGCCTGGAGCAGGACCCCTTTAACAGATACGCAGTATTTT.

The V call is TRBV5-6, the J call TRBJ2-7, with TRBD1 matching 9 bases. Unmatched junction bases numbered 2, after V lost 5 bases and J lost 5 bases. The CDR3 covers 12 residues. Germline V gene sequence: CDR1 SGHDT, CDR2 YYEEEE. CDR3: CASRTGGHEQYF. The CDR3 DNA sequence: TGTGCCAGCAGAACAGGGGGCCACGAGCAGTACTTC.

As DNA, the CDR3 is TGTGCCAGCAGCCAAGCGATGGGCGGGGGGCCCCCCGAGAGCTCCTACAATGAGCAGTTCTTC. Protein sequence: CASSQAMGGGPPESSYNEQFF. This chain connects TRBV3-1 to TRBJ2-1; TRBD2 matches 8 bases. The CDR3 covers 21 residues. The trim removed 1 base at V and 0 bases at J, leaving 17 bases unmatched. The germline V gene encodes CDR1 LGHDT and CDR2 YNNKEL (reference sequence).

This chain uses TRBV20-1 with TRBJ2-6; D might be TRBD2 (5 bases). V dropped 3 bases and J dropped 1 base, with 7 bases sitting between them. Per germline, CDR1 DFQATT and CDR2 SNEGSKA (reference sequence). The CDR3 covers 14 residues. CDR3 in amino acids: CSASTGSGANVLTF. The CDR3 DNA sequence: TGCAGTGCTAGCACGGGGTCTGGGGCCAACGTCCTGACTTTC.

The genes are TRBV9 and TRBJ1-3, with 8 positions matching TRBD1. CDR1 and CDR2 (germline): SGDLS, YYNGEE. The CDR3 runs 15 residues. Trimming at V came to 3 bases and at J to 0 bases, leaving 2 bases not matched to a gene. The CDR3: CASSDTGGSGNTIYF. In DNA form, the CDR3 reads TGTGCCAGCAGCGATACAGGGGGCTCTGGAAACACCATATATTTT.

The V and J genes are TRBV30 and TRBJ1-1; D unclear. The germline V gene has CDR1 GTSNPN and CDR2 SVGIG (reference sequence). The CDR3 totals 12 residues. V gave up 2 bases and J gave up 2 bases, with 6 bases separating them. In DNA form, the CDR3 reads TGTGCCTGGAGTTTTACCAACACTGAAGCTTTCTTT. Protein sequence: CAWSFTNTEAFF.

CDR3 region: CASSVGVGTGYEQYF. DNA of the CDR3: TGTGCCAGCAGCGTAGGGGTAGGGACGGGGTACGAGCAGTACTTC. The chain couples TRBV9 to TRBJ2-7; D is perhaps TRBD1 or TRBD2 (5 bases each). The CDR3 contains 15 residues. Per germline, CDR1 SGDLS and CDR2 YYNGEE. V lost 0 bases and J lost 4, with 14 bases in between.

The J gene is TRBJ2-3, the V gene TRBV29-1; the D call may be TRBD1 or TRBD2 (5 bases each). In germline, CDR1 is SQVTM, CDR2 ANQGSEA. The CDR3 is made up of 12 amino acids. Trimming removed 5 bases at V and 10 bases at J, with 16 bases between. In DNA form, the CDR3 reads TGCAGCGTTCCCGGGGAAGCAGGGTCGCAGTATTTT. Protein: CSVPGEAGSQYF.

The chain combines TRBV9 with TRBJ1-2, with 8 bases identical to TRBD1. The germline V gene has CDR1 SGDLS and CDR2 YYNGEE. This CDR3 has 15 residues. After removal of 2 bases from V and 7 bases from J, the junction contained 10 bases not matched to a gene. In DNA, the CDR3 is TGTGCCAGCAGCGTGACAGGGGAGATGTTTAGTGGCTACACCTTC. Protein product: CASSVTGEMFSGYTF.

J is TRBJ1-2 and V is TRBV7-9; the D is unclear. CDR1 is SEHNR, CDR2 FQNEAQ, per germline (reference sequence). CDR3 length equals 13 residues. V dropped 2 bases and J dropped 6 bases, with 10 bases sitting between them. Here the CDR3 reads CASSLRGLDGYTF. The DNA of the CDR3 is TGTGCCAGCAGCTTACGGGGTCTCGATGGCTACACCTTC.

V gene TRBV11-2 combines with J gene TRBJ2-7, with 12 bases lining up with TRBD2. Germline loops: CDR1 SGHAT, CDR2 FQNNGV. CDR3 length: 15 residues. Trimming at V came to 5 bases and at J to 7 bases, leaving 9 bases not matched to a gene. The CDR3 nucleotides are TGTGCCAGCAGCGACGGACTAGCGGGGCCGTGGGAGCAGTACTTC. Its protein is CASSDGLAGPWEQYF.

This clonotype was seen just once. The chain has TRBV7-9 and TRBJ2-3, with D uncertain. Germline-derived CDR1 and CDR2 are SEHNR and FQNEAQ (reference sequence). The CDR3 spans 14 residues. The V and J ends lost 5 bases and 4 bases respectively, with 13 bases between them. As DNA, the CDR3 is TGTGCCAGCAGCCCCCTAAGTTTCGCAGATACGCAGTATTTT. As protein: CASSPLSFADTQYF.

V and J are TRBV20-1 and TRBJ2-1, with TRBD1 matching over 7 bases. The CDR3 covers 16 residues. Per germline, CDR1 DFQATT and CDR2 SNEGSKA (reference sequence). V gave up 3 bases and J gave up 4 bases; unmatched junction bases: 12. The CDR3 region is CSARIRGQKYYNEQFF. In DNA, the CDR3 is TGCAGTGCTAGGATACGGGGACAGAAGTATTACAATGAGCAGTTCTTC.